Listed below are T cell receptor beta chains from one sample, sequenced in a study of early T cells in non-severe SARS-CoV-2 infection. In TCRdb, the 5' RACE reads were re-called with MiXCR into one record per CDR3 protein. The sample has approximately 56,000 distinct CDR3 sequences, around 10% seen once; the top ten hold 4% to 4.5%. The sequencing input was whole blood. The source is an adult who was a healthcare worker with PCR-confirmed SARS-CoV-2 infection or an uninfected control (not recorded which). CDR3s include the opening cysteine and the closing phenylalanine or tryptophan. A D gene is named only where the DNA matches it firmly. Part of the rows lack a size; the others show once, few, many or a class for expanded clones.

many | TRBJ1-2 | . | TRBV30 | TGTGCCTGGAGTCCGAACTATGGCTACACCTTC | CAWSPNYGYTF
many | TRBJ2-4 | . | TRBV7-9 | TGTGCCAGCAGCTCGGGGGCCAAAAACATTCAGTACTTC | CASSSGAKNIQYF
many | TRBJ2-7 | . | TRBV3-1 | TGTGCCAGCAGCCGATACTACGAGCAGTACTTC | CASSRYYEQYF
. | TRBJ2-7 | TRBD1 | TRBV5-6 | TGTGCCAGCAGCTTGGCCGGGACAGGGCACCACGAGCAGTACTTC | CASSLAGTGHHEQYF
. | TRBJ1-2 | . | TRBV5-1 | TGCGCCAGCAGCTTGTCCGGCGGCACTCCCTATGGCTACACCTTC | CASSLSGGTPYGYTF
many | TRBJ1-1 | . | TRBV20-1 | TGCAGTGCTACGAGGGGCCGGAGAGACACTGAAGCTTTCTTT | CSATRGRRDTEAFF
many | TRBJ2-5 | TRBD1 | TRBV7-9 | TGTGCCAGCAGCTTAGGGACAGGGTTGGGGGCGACCCAGTACTTC | CASSLGTGLGATQYF
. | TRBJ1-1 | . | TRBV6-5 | TGTGCCAGCAGCCCGATTACACAGGTCGAAGCTTTCTTT | CASSPITQVEAFF
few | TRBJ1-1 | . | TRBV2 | TGTGCCAGCAGTGAAATTCGGAACACTGAAGCTTTCTTT | CASSEIRNTEAFF
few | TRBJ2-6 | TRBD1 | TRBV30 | TGTGCCTGGGACAGGGGCTCTGGGGCCAACGTCCTGACTTTC | CAWDRGSGANVLTF
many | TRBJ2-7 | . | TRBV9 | TGTGCCAGCAGCGCCGGACACCTCTACGAGCAGTACTTC | CASSAGHLYEQYF
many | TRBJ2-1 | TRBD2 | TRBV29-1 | TGCAGCGTCAGGACTAGCGGGAGAAACAATGAGCAGTTCTTC | CSVRTSGRNNEQFF
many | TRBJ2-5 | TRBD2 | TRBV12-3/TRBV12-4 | TGTGCCAGCAGTACGATAAGCGGGAGGTGGGGAACCCAGTACTTC | CASSTISGRWGTQYF
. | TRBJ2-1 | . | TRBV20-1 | TGCAGTGCTCTCGGGGACAACCCCTACAATGAGCAGTTCTTC | CSALGDNPYNEQFF
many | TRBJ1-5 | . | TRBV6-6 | TGTGCCAGCAGTTTACTCGGTCTCTCACAGAACAATCAGCCCCAGCATTTT | CASSLLGLSQNNQPQHF